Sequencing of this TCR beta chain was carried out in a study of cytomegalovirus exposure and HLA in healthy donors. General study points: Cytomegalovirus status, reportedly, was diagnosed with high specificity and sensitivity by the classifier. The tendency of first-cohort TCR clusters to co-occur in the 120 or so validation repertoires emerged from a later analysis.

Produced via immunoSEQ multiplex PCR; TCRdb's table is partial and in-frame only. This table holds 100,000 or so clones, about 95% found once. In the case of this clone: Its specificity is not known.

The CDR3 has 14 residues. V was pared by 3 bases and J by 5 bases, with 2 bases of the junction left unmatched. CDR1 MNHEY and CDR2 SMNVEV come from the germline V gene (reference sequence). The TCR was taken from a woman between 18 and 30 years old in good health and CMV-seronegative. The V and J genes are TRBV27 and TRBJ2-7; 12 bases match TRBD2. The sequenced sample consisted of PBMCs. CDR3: CASSFGLAGNEQYF. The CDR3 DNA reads TGTGCCAGCAGTTTTGGACTAGCGGGAAACGAGCAGTACTTC.